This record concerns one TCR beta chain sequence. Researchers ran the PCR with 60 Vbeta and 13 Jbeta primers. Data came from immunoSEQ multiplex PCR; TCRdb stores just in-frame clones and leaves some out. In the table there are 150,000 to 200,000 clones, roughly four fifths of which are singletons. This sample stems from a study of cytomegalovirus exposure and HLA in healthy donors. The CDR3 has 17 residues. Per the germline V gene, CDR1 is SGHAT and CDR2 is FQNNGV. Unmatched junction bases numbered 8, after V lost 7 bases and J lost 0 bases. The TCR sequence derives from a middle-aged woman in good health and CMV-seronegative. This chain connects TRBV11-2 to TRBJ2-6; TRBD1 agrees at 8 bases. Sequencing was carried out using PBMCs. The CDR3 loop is CASTSGQGDSGANVLTF. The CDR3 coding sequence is TGTGCCAGCACCTCCGGACAGGGAGACTCTGGGGCCAACGTCCTGACTTTC.